This T cell receptor beta chain was captured in a study of shared clonotypes between healthy human individuals. Across the whole study: Each donor's CD8 memory used one plate, CD8 naive two, each CD4 subset three.

Repertoires were generated with immunoSEQ multiplex PCR, while TCRdb's copy carries only in-frame clones and drops some. The data show some 2 million clones, roughly 94% seen once. Trimming removed 4 bases from V and 2 bases from J, with 12 bases in between. The germline gives CDR1 SGDLS, CDR2 YYNGEE. The length of the CDR3 is 15 residues. This sequence originates from a man between 18 and 35 years old in good health. Sequencing used naive CD4+ T cells sorted from blood. Regarding subset: CD45RA+ positively selected. V usage is TRBV9 and J usage is TRBJ2-2; no definite D call. CDR3 protein: CASSSRTANTGELFF. The CDR3 coding sequence is TGTGCCAGCAGCTCCAGGACCGCTAACACCGGGGAGCTGTTTTTT.